The rows below give T cell receptor beta chains drawn from one sample of a study of T cells in Graves' hyperthyroidism and ophthalmopathy. TCRdb itself ran the multiplex PCR reads through MiXCR, one entry per CDR3 protein. The sample has fewer than 110,000 distinct CDR3 sequences, 45% to 50% seen once. The sequencing input was blood. The receptors come from a man aged 35 to 55 with Graves' hyperthyroidism. Both conserved end residues are part of each CDR3. D genes are given only for firm matches. A row's size may be missing; if present it is once, few, many or a size class.

v_gene	abundance	d_gene	j_gene	CDR3aa	CDR3nt
TRBV11-3	many	NA	TRBJ2-5	CASNAPPRGYQETQYF	TGTGCCAGCAACGCACCGCCCAGGGGTTACCAAGAGACCCAGTACTTC
TRBV2	medium-sized	NA	TRBJ1-5	CASSEGPKGNQPQHF	TGTGCCAGCAGTGAAGGGCCAAAGGGAAATCAGCCCCAGCATTTT
TRBV20-1	many	NA	TRBJ1-5	CSAIQGSGQPQHF	TGCAGCGCTATTCAGGGGTCGGGGCAGCCCCAGCATTTT
TRBV15	many	NA	TRBJ1-5	CATSRDVGSRQPQHF	TGTGCCACCAGCAGAGATGTAGGGAGTAGACAGCCCCAGCATTTT
TRBV2	NA	TRBD2	TRBJ2-1	CASTSSGGGVYNEQFF	TGTGCCAGCACATCCTCGGGCGGGGGGGTTTACAATGAGCAGTTCTTC
TRBV20-1	NA	NA	TRBJ2-7	CSASKGVSGWNSYEQYF	TGCAGTGCTAGCAAGGGGGTTAGCGGGTGGAACTCCTACGAGCAGTACTTC
TRBV5-4	NA	NA	TRBJ2-2	CASSSPGELFF	TGTGCCAGCAGCTCACCCGGGGAGCTGTTTTTT
TRBV5-1	many	NA	TRBJ2-7	CASSLVGGTATREQYF	TGCGCCAGCAGCTTGGTAGGCGGGACAGCGACTAGGGAGCAGTACTTC
TRBV20-1	many	NA	TRBJ2-2	CSARRAPTNTGELFF	TGCAGTGCTAGACGCGCCCCGACGAACACCGGGGAGCTGTTTTTT
TRBV7-9	many	NA	TRBJ1-6	CASSPGDPMRPLHF	TGTGCCAGCAGCCCCGGGGACCCAATGCGACCCCTCCACTTT
TRBV4-1	many	NA	TRBJ1-6	CASRPLGLGISPLHF	TGCGCCAGCAGGCCGCTAGGGCTGGGTATATCACCCCTCCACTTT
TRBV2	many	TRBD2	TRBJ2-1	CASSDTAGGSYNEQFF	TGTGCCAGCAGTGATACGGCGGGGGGGTCCTACAATGAGCAGTTCTTC
TRBV12-3/TRBV12-4	many	NA	TRBJ1-2	CASSLDGEGYTF	TGTGCCAGCAGTTTAGATGGAGAGGGCTACACCTTC
TRBV7-3	NA	NA	TRBJ1-5	CASSLSPPGHTQHF	TGTGCCAGCAGCTTAAGCCCCCCGGGACACACCCAGCATTTT
TRBV12-3/TRBV12-4	NA	NA	TRBJ1-1	CASSLVQVTEASF	TGCGCCAGCAGTTTGGTACAGGTTACGGAAGCTTCCTTT
TRBV11-2	NA	TRBD1	TRBJ2-3	CASKGQTDTQYF	TGTGCCAGCAAGGGACAGACAGATACGCAGTATTTT
TRBV11-2	NA	TRBD1	TRBJ1-1	CASAGQAYFEAFF	TGTGCCAGTGCGGGACAGGCATACTTTGAAGCTTTCTTT
TRBV4-3	many	TRBD2	TRBJ2-1	CASSHSWTSEQFF	TGCGCCAGCAGCCACTCCTGGACTAGTGAGCAGTTCTTC